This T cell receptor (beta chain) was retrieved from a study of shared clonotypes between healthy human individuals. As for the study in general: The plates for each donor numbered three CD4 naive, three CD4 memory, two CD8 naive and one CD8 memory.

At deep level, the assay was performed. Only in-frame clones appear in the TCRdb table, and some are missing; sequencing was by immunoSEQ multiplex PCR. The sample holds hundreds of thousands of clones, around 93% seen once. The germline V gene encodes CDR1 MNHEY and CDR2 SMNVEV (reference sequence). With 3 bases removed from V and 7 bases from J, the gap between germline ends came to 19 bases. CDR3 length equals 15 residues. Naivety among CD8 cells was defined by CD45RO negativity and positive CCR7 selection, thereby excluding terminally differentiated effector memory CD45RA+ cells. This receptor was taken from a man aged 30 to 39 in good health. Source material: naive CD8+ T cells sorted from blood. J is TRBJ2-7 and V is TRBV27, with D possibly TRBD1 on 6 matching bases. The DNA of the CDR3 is TGTGCCAGCAGTTTTTGGGACACCCGGTATAGGGAGCAGTACTTC. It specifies CASSFWDTRYREQYF.